These T cell receptor beta chains were read from a single sample in a study of cytomegalovirus exposure and HLA in healthy donors. Only in-frame clones appear in the TCRdb table, and some are missing; sequencing was by immunoSEQ multiplex PCR. Here the sample spans roughly 250,000 clones, just under 90% being singletons. The material sequenced was PBMCs. Every receptor here comes from a man aged 18 to 30 in good health and CMV-seronegative. CDR3s include the opening cysteine and the closing phenylalanine or tryptophan. Fields, in order: clone size, CDR3 length, D gene, V gene, J gene, CDR3 DNA, CDR3 protein. The D gene is left open where the match is weak. Size is stated for part of the rows, as once, few or many counts, or as a class when the clone is expanded.

-	17	TRBD1	TRBV7-2	TRBJ1-4	TGTGCCAGCAGCTTAGCCAACGTCGGGACAGGGGTTGAAAAACTGTTTTTT	CASSLANVGTGVEKLFF
-	15	-	TRBV7-2	TRBJ1-5	TGTGCCAGCAGCTTAGGGGGCATGAGCAATCAGCCCCAGCATTTT	CASSLGGMSNQPQHF
-	15	-	TRBV2	TRBJ2-5	TGTGCCAGCAGTGAGGACTGGACCTCCCAAGAGACCCAGTACTTC	CASSEDWTSQETQYF
-	13	-	TRBV7-9	TRBJ2-3	TGTGCCAGCGTCGGCAGACACCGAGATACGCAGTATTTT	CASVGRHRDTQYF
-	13	-	TRBV7-8	TRBJ2-3	TGTGCCAGCAGCGGCGGGATGGGGGGTACGCAGTATTTT	CASSGGMGGTQYF
-	12	TRBD1	TRBV19	TRBJ1-2	TGTGCCAGTTCGGACAGGGAGATTGGCTACACCTTC	CASSDREIGYTF
few	14	-	TRBV19	TRBJ2-1	TGTGCCAGCACCTTATCAGGATCTTCCAATGAGCAGTTCTTC	CASTLSGSSNEQFF
-	15	TRBD1	TRBV11-2	TRBJ2-3	TGTGCCAGCAGCTTAAGGGGACAGGGTACAGATACGCAGTATTTT	CASSLRGQGTDTQYF
once	15	-	TRBV15	TRBJ2-5	TGTGCCACCAGCAGAGTGGTTGGCCGAAAAGAGACCCAGTACTTC	CATSRVVGRKETQYF
once	15	TRBD1	TRBV5-1	TRBJ2-7	TGCGCCAGCAGCTCCGGGACAGGGGGGGCATACGAGCAGTACTTC	CASSSGTGGAYEQYF
once	14	-	TRBV29-1	TRBJ1-1	TGCAGCGTTGAAGAGCGGGCGGCATACACTGAAGCTTTCTTT	CSVEERAAYTEAFF
-	13	-	TRBV5-6	TRBJ1-2	TGTGCCAGCAGCCCACTTAGGAGCGATGGCTACACCTTC	CASSPLRSDGYTF
-	14	TRBD1	TRBV25-1	TRBJ2-7	TGTGCCAGCGCAAGGGGGCAGATCGGCTCCGAGCAGTACTTC	CASARGQIGSEQYF
-	16	-	TRBV25-1	TRBJ2-1	TGTGCCAGCAGTGAATTTGGGCAGGGGGGCTACAATGAGCAGTTCTTC	CASSEFGQGGYNEQFF
once	13	-	TRBV6-5	TRBJ1-3	TGTGCCAGCAGTAAATATGCTGGAAACACCATATATTTT	CASSKYAGNTIYF
-	13	TRBD1	TRBV28	TRBJ2-7	TGTGCCAGCCGAGAGACAGGGCAATACGAGCAGTACTTC	CASRETGQYEQYF
-	15	TRBD1	TRBV2	TRBJ2-5	TGTGCCAGCAGCGGGACAGGGAAAGGTTTGGAGACCCAGTACTTC	CASSGTGKGLETQYF
-	13	-	TRBV29-1	TRBJ1-2	TGCAGCGTTGTTTATCCGGGTAACTATGGCTACACCTTC	CSVVYPGNYGYTF
-	17	TRBD2	TRBV29-1	TRBJ2-1	TGCAGCGTTGAAGATCTGCTAGCGGGGGGGCAGGTCAATGAGCAGTTCTTC	CSVEDLLAGGQVNEQFF
-	11	-	TRBV28	TRBJ1-1	TGTGCCAGCAGTTTGGACTTTATGGCTTTCTTT	CASSLDFMAFF
-	14	TRBD1	TRBV18	TRBJ2-2	TGTGCCAGCTCACCACAGCAGGGGGCCGGGGAGCTGTTTTTT	CASSPQQGAGELFF
-	15	TRBD1	TRBV19	TRBJ2-2	TGTGCCAGTAGTTTAGGGACAGGAGGCACCGGGGAGCTGTTTTTT	CASSLGTGGTGELFF
-	14	TRBD1	TRBV6-6	TRBJ2-5	TGTGCCAGCAGTTACGTAGGGGGCTTGGAGACCCAGTACTTC	CASSYVGGLETQYF
-	14	-	TRBV6-5	TRBJ1-1	TGTGCCAGCAGACAACCCGGGGTGGGCACTGAAGCTTTCTTT	CASRQPGVGTEAFF
-	15	-	TRBV7-2	TRBJ1-5	TGTGCCAGCAGCTTCGCGGACGGGAATAATCAGCCCCAGCATTTT	CASSFADGNNQPQHF
-	16	-	TRBV14	TRBJ2-3	TGTGCCAGCAGCCAAGATTTCGTCCCGAGCACAGATACGCAGTATTTT	CASSQDFVPSTDTQYF
-	12	-	TRBV5-1	TRBJ2-1	TGCGCCAGCAGCTTGGTAGCCAATGAGCAGTTCTTC	CASSLVANEQFF
-	18	TRBD2	TRBV4-3	TRBJ2-2	TGCGCCAGCAGCCTGCCCCCCCTGGGAGGGCCAAACACCGGGGAGCTGTTTTTT	CASSLPPLGGPNTGELFF